The sequence of this TCR beta chain was determined in a study of T cell repertoires in ileal Crohn's disease. On the study more broadly: At surgery, less than 45% of patients smoked, with median disease duration approximately 8 years. Per sample, roughly 500 nanograms of biopsy DNA were TCRB immunosequenced.

Only in-frame clones appear in the TCRdb table, and some are missing; sequencing was by immunoSEQ multiplex PCR. This table has roughly 3,000 clones, more than 80% appearing once. Time point denoted: inflamed ileum from the surgical specimen. Patients were adults with ileal or ileocolonic Crohn's disease needing resection. From germline, CDR1 is SGDLS and CDR2 YYNGEE. The CDR3 extends over 15 amino acids. J was trimmed by 3 bases and V by 3 bases; bases with no gene match: 6. Findings of the study overall: Clonal expansions were more frequent in active smokers than non-smokers at surgery.

On this clone itself: No antigen is known for it.

J is TRBJ2-1 and V is TRBV9, with TRBD2 identical over 7 bases. This clonotype was sampled from an adult with Crohn's disease. The specimen was ileal tissue. The CDR3 region has the DNA TGTGCCAGCAGCGCCCGACTAGCACTCTACAATGAGCAGTTCTTC. Translating it yields CASSARLALYNEQFF.